The T cell receptor beta chain described here comes from a study of cytomegalovirus exposure and HLA in healthy donors. This clone was observed a single time. V was pared by 6 bases and J by 2 bases, with 6 bases of the junction left unmatched. The germline V gene has CDR1 SNHLY and CDR2 FYNNEI. This CDR3 comprises 14 residues. Using immunoSEQ multiplex PCR, the repertoire was profiled, and TCRdb retains in-frame clones only, with some absent. The sample contains 150,000 to 250,000 clones, approximately 82% of which appear only once. The donors were part of the validation cohort, which consisted of some 120 subjects and was separate from the first cohort of under 850 subjects.

The source material was PBMCs. The source of this sequence is a woman in her 30s in good health and CMV-seropositive. V is TRBV2 and J is TRBJ1-1; 7 bases fit TRBD1. In nucleotides, the CDR3 is TGTGCCAGCAGGGTTACAGGGGTAAACACTGAAGCTTTCTTT. Its protein is CASRVTGVNTEAFF.